The 2 T cell receptor beta chains reported below all come from one sample, sequenced in a study of technical replicates of blood from a handful of donors. Method: immunoSEQ multiplex PCR; TCRdb's copy keeps in-frame clones and lacks some. The repertoire holds approximately 79,000 clones, with 93% as singletons. Material for sequencing was T cells isolated from PBMCs. These receptors all come from a human donor in good health.

As for this clone: In the same sample, other DNA sequences code for this CDR3. The chain joins TRBV5-1 to TRBJ1-1; D perhaps matches TRBD1 (5 bases). Trimming took 3 bases from V and 1 from J, leaving 7 bases between them. This CDR3 spans 13 amino acids. The germline V gene has CDR1 SGHRS and CDR2 YFSETQ. CDR3 coding DNA: TGCGCCAGCAGCTATGGACAGAACACTGAAGCTTTCTTT. This sequence encodes CASSYGQNTEAFF.

This chain joins TRBV30 and TRBJ1-4; weak D call: TRBD1 (5 bases). Germline CDR1 is GTSNPN and CDR2 is SVGIG (reference sequence). Trimming left V 5 bases short and J 0 bases short, with 7 bases between. This CDR3 has 13 amino acids. CDR3 in amino acids: CAWAGSTNEKLFF. Written as DNA, the CDR3 is TGTGCCTGGGCAGGGTCAACTAATGAAAAACTGTTTTTT.